These 13 T cell receptor delta chains were sequenced from one sample in a study of gamma-delta chains in newborns, infants, children. With CATT, TCRdb re-called clones from the reads. The sample records 5,700 or so delta-chain clones, 0.4% to 0.45% being singletons. The specimen was blood. The origin of the receptors is a child who was a newborn, infant or young child, either healthy, febrile or measles-vaccinated (not recorded which).

This clone is termed large (0.1 to 1%). Other DNA sequences in the same sample also yield this CDR3. This chain links TRDV2 with TRDJ2; 12 bases line up with TRDD3. Germline CDR1 and CDR2: GEAIGNYY and EKD. The CDR3 contains 17 residues. Trimming took 2 bases from V and 1 from J; bases not matched to a gene: 4. The DNA for the CDR3 is TGTGCCTGTGACATACTGGGGGATACTGGTTTGACAGCACAACTCTTCTTT. Translating gives CACDILGDTGLTAQLFF.

This clone was observed a handful of times. This could be a read error, since a much larger clone is one nucleotide away. In the same sample, other DNA sequences code for this CDR3. The chain employs TRDV2 and TRDJ3, with 10 positions matching TRDD3. CDR1 is GEAIGNYY, CDR2 EKD, per germline. The CDR3 runs to 20 residues. The CDR3 DNA reads TGTGCCTGTGACACCGGGTTTGGTGGGGGATACTCCTGGGACACCCGGCAGATGTTTTTC. Protein: CACDTGFGGGYSWDTRQMFF.

This clone has only a few counts. This likely came from a read error, as a far larger clone is one base away. The V and J genes are TRDV2 and TRDJ3; 8 bases fit TRDD3. The junction had 9 bases not matched to a gene; V was cut back by 0 bases and J by 0 bases. Germline V CDR1 and CDR2: GEAIGNYY, EKD. This CDR3 contains 20 residues. The CDR3 region is CACDTSGDRMSSWDTRQMFF. DNA of the CDR3: TGTGCCTGTGACACCTCGGGGGATAGAATGAGCTCCTGGGACACCCGACAGATGTTTTTC.

This clone was counted a few times. One base separates it from a far larger clone, so it is likely a read error. The same CDR3 also results from other DNA sequences found in this sample. This chain uses TRDV2 with TRDJ2, with TRDD3 matching over 7 bases. Germline lookup yields CDR1 GEAIGNYY and CDR2 EKD. Trimming cost V 1 base and J 3 bases; bases outside gene matches: 1. The CDR3 consists of 14 residues. The CDR3 nucleotides are TGTGCCTGTGACACTTGGGGGATGACAGCACAACTCTTCTTT. Translation gives CACDTWGMTAQLFF.

This clone was detected a few times. TCRdb's entry gives the protein of a much larger clone, which mismatches this DNA's translation at residue 5, likely from a read error; the protein reported here is translated from the DNA. This chain links TRDV2 with TRDJ3; possible D gene TRDD3, 5 bases. This CDR3 is 15 amino acids long. The V end was cut by 3 bases, the J end by 8 bases, with 13 bases between. Looked up from germline, CDR1 is GEAIGNYY and CDR2 is EKD. The CDR3 loop reads CACDAVGPNTRQMFF. Here the CDR3 DNA reads TGTGCCTGTGACGCCGTGGGGCCTAACACCCGACAGATGTTTTTC.

This clone is judged medium-sized. Within the sample, other DNA sequences also encode this same CDR3. The CDR3 nucleotides read TGTGCCTGTGACACCGTACTGGGGGACTGGGACACCCGACAGATGTTTTTC. Protein: CACDTVLGDWDTRQMFF. The chain carries TRDV2 and TRDJ3; 9 nucleotides match TRDD3. After removal of 0 bases from V and 3 bases from J, the junction contained 2 bases not matched to a gene. The CDR3 runs to 17 residues. Per germline, CDR1 GEAIGNYY and CDR2 EKD.

This clone was observed a handful of times. The TCRdb record carries a much larger clone's protein, which differs from this DNA's translation at residue 7; a read error is the likely cause, and the protein listed here is the DNA translation. The chain uses TRDV2 and TRDJ3; D remains ambiguous. Germline V gene sequence: CDR1 GEAIGNYY, CDR2 EKD. The CDR3 is 18 residues long. V lost 2 bases, J lost 0 bases, and 13 bases lay in between. Here the CDR3 reads CACDRLEVISWDTRQMFF. In nucleotides, the CDR3 is TGTGCCTGTGACAGGCTGGAGGTTATCTCCTGGGACACCCGACAGATGTTTTTC.

This clone counts as medium-sized. The J gene was recorded as TRDJ2; no V gene was called; TRDD3, the table's D call, was not compared with the DNA. The CDR3 runs 18 residues. CDR3 sequence: CACDSVLGDTSPPAQLFF. CDR3 nucleotides: TGTGCCTGTGACTCCGTACTGGGGGATACATCCCCGCCAGCACAACTCTTCTTT.

Ten or more counts support this clone. This rearrangement joins TRDV1 to TRDJ3; 7 bases line up with TRDD3. The CDR3 spans 19 residues. Germline lookup yields CDR1 TSWWSYY and CDR2 QGS. The trim removed 0 bases at V and 0 bases at J, leaving 5 bases unmatched. In DNA form, the CDR3 reads TGTGCTCTTGGGGAACTGGGGGATTCTAGCTCCTGGGACACCCGACAGATGTTTTTC. This translates into CALGELGDSSSWDTRQMFF.

This clone is medium-sized within its sample. This CDR3 is also generated by other DNA sequences in the sample. This sequence joins TRDV2 and TRDJ3, with D possibly TRDD3 on 5 matching bases. Looked up from germline, CDR1 is GEAIGNYY and CDR2 is EKD. Deletions cut 1 base from V and 0 bases from J, with 12 bases between. The length of the CDR3 is 18 residues. The CDR3: CACDTMGPSSWDTRQMFF. Here the CDR3 DNA reads TGTGCCTGTGACACAATGGGGCCGAGCTCCTGGGACACCCGACAGATGTTTTTC.

This clone was counted only a few times. The protein held in TCRdb is that of a much larger clone and does not match this DNA's translation at residue 10, likely because of a read error; the protein shown is translated from the DNA. This chain joins TRDV2 and TRDJ3; possible D gene TRDD3, 6 bases. CDR3 size: 16 residues. Germline lookup yields CDR1 GEAIGNYY and CDR2 EKD. The CDR3 coding sequence is TGTGCCTGTGACGCCTTTAGCTCCTGGGGCACCCGACAGATGTTTTTC. Its translation is CACDAFSSWGTRQMFF.

Comments on this clone: TCRdb shows a much larger clone's protein in place of this DNA's translation, and the two differ at residue 15, likely through a read error; the protein shown is translated from the DNA. The chain carries TRDV2 and TRDJ3; 10 nucleotides line up with TRDD3. The CDR3 loop spans 18 amino acids. Germline V gene lookup returns CDR1 GEAIGNYY and CDR2 EKD. As DNA, the CDR3 is TGTGCCTGTGACACTGGGGGATACCGCACCTGGGACACCCGACGGATGTTTTTC. The encoded protein is CACDTGGYRTWDTRRMFF.

This clone showed up just a few times. The protein that TCRdb holds for this DNA derives from a much larger clone and differs from the translated DNA at residues 8 and 9, which likely indicates a read error; the protein shown here is translated from the DNA. The chain is built from TRDV2 and TRDJ1; the match to TRDD3 covers 7 bases. V was clipped by 0 bases and J by 7 bases; unmatched bases: 13. The CDR3 covers 16 residues. Germline V CDR1 and CDR2: GEAIGNYY, EKD. The CDR3 bases are TGTGCCTGTGACACCGTGGGGGAAATCCCCTACCTTAAACTCATCTTT. Translation: CACDTVGEIPYLKLIF.